This paragraph covers one T cell receptor beta chain sequence. The sample belongs to a study of blood T cell repertoires in COVID-19. Study-wide context: Acute and convalescent COVID-19 samples came from the United States, Italy and Spain. PBMCs, B-cell-depleted T cells, or T cells provided the cDNA or gDNA that made up the material.

Authors' methods: Amplification with reference gene primers provided the estimates of nucleated cell counts. Clones were read by immunoSEQ multiplex PCR, and TCRdb kept only the in-frame ones, dropping some. Clonal size and the V and J genes are those of that table, whereas D and trimming came from the DNA. The sample has around 200,000 clones; over 75% are singletons. This TCR was recovered from a human donor in a cohort sampled during active COVID-19. The sample comprised peripheral blood.

The CDR3 spells CASSSSGGLNQPQHF. DNA of the CDR3: TGCGCCAGCAGCTCATCGGGGGGCTTGAATCAGCCCCAGCATTTT. The rearrangement links TRBV5-1 to TRBJ1-5; possibly TRBD1 for D (6 bases). V was shortened by 3 bases and J by 4 bases, with 14 bases between the two germline ends. Germline-derived CDR1 and CDR2 are SGHRS and YFSETQ. The CDR3 loop spans 15 amino acids.